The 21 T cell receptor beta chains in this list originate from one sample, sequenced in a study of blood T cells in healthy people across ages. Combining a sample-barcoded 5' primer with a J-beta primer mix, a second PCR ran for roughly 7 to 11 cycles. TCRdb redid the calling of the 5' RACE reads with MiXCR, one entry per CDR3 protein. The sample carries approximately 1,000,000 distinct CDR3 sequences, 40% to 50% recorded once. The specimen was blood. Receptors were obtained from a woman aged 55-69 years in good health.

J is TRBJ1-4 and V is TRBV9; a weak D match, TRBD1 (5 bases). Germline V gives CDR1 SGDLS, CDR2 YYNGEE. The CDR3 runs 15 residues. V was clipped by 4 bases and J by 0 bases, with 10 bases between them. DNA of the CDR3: TGTGCCAGCAGCTTCACAGGAACAACTAATGAAAAACTGTTTTTT. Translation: CASSFTGTTNEKLFF.

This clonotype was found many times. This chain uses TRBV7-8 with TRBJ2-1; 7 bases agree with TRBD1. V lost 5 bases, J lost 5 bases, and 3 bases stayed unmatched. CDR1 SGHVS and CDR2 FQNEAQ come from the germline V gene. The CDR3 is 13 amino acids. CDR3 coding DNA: TGTGCCAGCAGCCACGGACAGGACAATGAGCAGTTCTTC. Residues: CASSHGQDNEQFF.

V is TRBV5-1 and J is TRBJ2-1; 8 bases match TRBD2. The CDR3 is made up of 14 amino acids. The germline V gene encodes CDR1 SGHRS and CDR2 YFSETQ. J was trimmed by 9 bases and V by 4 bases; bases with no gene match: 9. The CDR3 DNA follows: TGCGCCAGCAGCCAAGCGGGAGAGGTCCGTGAGCAGTTCTTC. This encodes CASSQAGEVREQFF.

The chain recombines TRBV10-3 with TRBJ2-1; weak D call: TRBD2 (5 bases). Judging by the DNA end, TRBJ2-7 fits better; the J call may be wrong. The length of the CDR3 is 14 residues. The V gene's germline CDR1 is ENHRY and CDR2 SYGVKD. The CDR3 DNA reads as TGTGCCATCAGGATGAGGACTGATTACAATGAGCAGTACTTC. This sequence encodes CAIRMRTDYNEQYF.

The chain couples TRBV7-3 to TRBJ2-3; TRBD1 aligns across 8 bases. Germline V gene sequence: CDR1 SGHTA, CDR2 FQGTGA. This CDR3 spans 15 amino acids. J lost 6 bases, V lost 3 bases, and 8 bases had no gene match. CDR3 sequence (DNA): TGTGCCAGCAGCTTGACAGGGGCCAGTGGTGATACGCAGTATTTT. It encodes CASSLTGASGDTQYF.

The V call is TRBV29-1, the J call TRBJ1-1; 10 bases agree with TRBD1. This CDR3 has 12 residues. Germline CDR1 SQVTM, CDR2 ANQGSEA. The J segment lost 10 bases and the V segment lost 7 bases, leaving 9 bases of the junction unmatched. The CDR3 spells CSDKTGGGRAFF. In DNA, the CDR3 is TGCAGCGACAAGACAGGGGGCGGGAGAGCTTTCTTT.

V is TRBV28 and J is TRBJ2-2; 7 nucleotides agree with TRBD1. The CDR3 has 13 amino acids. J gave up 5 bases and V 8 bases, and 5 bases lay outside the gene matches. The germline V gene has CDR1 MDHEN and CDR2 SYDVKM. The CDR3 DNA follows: TGTGCCAGCGGATTACAGGGGACCGGGGAGCTGTTTTTT. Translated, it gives CASGLQGTGELFF.

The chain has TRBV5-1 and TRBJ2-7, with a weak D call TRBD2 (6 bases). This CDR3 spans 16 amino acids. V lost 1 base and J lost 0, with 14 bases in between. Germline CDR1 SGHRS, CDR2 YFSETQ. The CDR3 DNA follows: TGCGCCAGCAGCTTGCCTTTGCGGGGAAGCTCCTACGAGCAGTACTTC. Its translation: CASSLPLRGSSYEQYF.

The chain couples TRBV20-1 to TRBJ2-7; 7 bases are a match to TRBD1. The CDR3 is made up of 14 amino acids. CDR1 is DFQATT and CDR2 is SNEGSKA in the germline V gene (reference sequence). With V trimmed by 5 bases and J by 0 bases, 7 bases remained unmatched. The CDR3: CSAGGQAYSYEQYF. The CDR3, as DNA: TGCAGTGCTGGCGGACAGGCTTACTCCTACGAGCAGTACTTC.

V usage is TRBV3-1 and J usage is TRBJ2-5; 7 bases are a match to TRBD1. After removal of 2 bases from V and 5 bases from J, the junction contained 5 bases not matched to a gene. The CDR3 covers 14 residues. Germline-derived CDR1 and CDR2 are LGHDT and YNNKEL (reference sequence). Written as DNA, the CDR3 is TGTGCCAGCAGCCAAAACAGGGGTTCTGAGACCCAGTACTTC. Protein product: CASSQNRGSETQYF.

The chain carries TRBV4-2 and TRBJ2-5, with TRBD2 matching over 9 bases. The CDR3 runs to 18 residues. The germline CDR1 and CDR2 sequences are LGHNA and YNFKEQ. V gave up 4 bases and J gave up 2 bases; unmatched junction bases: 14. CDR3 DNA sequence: TGTGCCAGCAGCCCCATCTCCCGACTAGCGGAATTTCAAGAGACCCAGTACTTC. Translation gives CASSPISRLAEFQETQYF.

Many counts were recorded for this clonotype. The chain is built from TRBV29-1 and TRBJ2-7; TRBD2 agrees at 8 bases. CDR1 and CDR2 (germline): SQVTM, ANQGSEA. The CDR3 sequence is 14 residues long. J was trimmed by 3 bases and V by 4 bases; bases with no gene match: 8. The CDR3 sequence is CSVAPGGYNYEQYF. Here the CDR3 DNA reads TGCAGCGTTGCCCCGGGGGGGTATAACTACGAGCAGTACTTC.

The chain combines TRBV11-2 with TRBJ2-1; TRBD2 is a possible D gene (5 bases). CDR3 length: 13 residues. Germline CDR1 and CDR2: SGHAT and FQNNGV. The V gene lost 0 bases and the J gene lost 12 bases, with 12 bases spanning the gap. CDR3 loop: CASSLDSRGWQFF. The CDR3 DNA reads TGTGCCAGCAGCTTAGATTCCCGGGGTTGGCAGTTCTTC.

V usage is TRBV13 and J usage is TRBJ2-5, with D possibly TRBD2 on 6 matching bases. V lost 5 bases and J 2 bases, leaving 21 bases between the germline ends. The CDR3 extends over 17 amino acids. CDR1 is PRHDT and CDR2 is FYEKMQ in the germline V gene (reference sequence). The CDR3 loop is CASSPRTSGFWQETQYF. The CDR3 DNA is TGTGCCAGCAGCCCCCGGACGAGCGGGTTCTGGCAAGAGACCCAGTACTTC.

The CDR3 spells CSGGRGCEQYF. The CDR3, as DNA: TGCAGTGGGGGTCGGGGTTGCGAGCAGTACTTC. The chain recombines TRBV29-1 with TRBJ2-7, with D perhaps TRBD1 or TRBD2 (5 bases each). Germline V gene sequence: CDR1 SQVTM, CDR2 ANQGSEA. CDR3 size: 11 residues.

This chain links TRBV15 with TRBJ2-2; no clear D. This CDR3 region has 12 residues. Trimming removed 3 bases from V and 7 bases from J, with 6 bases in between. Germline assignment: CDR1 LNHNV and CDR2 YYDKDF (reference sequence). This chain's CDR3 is CATSRGGGELFF. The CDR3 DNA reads TGTGCCACCAGCAGGGGCGGCGGGGAGCTGTTTTTT.

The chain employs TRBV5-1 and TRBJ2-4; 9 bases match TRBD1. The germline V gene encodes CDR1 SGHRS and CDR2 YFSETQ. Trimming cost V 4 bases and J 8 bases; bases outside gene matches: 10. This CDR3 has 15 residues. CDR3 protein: CASSLQQGAADIQYF. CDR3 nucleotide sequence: TGCGCCAGCAGCCTTCAACAGGGGGCGGCGGACATTCAGTACTTC. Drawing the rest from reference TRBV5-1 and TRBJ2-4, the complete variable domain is KAGVTQTPRYLIKTRGQQVTLSCSPISGHRSVSWYQQTPGQGLQFLFEYFSETQRNKGNFPGRFSGRQFSNSRSEMNVSTLELGDSALYLCASSLQQGAADIQYFGAGTRLSVL.

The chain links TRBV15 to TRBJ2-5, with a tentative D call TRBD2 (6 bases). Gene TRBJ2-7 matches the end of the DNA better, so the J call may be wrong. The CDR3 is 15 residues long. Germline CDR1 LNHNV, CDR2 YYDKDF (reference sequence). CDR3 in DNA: TGTGCCACCAGCCCCTCGGGCGGGGAAAGCTACGAGCAGTACTTC. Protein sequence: CATSPSGGESYEQYF.

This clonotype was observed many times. CDR3 loop: CASSLASPYSYNEQFF. DNA for the CDR3: TGTGCCAGCAGCTTAGCTAGCCCCTACTCCTACAATGAGCAGTTCTTC. The rearrangement joins TRBV11-2 to TRBJ2-1; D may be TRBD2 (5 bases). The V gene's germline CDR1 is SGHAT and CDR2 FQNNGV. Trimming stripped 1 base from V and 0 bases from J, with 10 bases between. This CDR3 has 16 residues.

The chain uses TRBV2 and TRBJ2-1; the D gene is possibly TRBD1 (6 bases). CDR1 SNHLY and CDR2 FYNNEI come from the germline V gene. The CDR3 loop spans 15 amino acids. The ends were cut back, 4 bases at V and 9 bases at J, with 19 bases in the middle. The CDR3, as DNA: TGTGCCAGCAGTGCGGCAGGGGCCGATTTCGGTGAGCAGTTCTTC. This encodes CASSAAGADFGEQFF.

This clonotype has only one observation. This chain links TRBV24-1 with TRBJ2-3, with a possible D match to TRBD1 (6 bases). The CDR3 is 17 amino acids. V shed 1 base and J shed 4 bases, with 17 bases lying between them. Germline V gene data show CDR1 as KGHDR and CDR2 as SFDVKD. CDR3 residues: CATSDLQPRDNPDTQYF. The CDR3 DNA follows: TGTGCCACCAGTGATTTACAGCCCCGGGACAACCCAGATACGCAGTATTTT.